These 21 T cell receptor beta chains came from one sample sequenced in a study of blood T cell repertoires in COVID-19. Using immunoSEQ multiplex PCR, the repertoire was profiled, and TCRdb retains in-frame clones only, with some absent. Among tens of thousands of clones listed, 75% to 80% were seen once. Sequenced sample: peripheral blood. The receptors were sampled from a woman in her 70s with acute or convalescent COVID-19.

This clone was seen only once. The chain is built from TRBV11-2 and TRBJ1-1; 7 bases are a match to TRBD1. There are 15 residues in the CDR3. The V gene's germline CDR1 is SGHAT and CDR2 FQNNGV. V lost 5 bases to trimming and J lost 0 bases; unmatched junction nucleotides: 6. The CDR3 reads CASSQGGRMNTEAFF. CDR3 DNA sequence: TGTGCCAGCAGCCAGGGGGGACGGATGAACACTGAAGCTTTCTTT.

The gene calls are TRBV19 and TRBJ1-1, with no clear D. Germline V gene data show CDR1 as LNHDA and CDR2 as SQIVND (reference sequence). V lost 5 bases and J lost 6, with 19 bases in between. This CDR3 is 15 amino acids long. The CDR3 DNA sequence: TGTGCCAGTAGTCGGTTCCAGGCATATCTCTCTGAAGCTTTCTTT. This translates into CASSRFQAYLSEAFF.

V usage is TRBV7-3 and J usage is TRBJ1-2; TRBD1 might be the D (5 bases). Germline assignment: CDR1 SGHTA and CDR2 FQGTGA. This CDR3 is built from 16 residues. The V end lost 1 base, the J end lost 7 bases, and 19 bases lay between the germline ends. The chain's CDR3 is CASSLNNAGTIGGYTF. The CDR3 region has the DNA TGTGCCAGCAGCTTAAACAATGCAGGGACTATAGGTGGCTACACCTTC. The variable domain in full, with the rest retrieved from reference TRBV7-3 and TRBJ1-2, is GAGVSQTPSNKVTEKGKYVELRCDPISGHTALYWYRQSLGQGPEFLIYFQGTGAADDSGLPNDRFFAVRPEGSVSTLKIQRTERGDSAVYLCASSLNNAGTIGGYTFGSGTRLTVV.

V gene TRBV10-1 combines with J gene TRBJ1-1, with 9 nucleotides matching TRBD1. CDR3 length equals 14 residues. V lost 5 bases to trimming and J lost 4 bases; unmatched junction nucleotides: 5. The V gene's germline CDR1 is WNHNN and CDR2 SYGVQD (reference sequence). Here the CDR3 DNA reads TGCGCCAGCAGTCGGGGACAGGGTAGCACTGAAGCTTTCTTT. Amino acid sequence: CASSRGQGSTEAFF.

The chain joins TRBV9 to TRBJ1-1; D not resolved. Germline CDR1 SGDLS, CDR2 YYNGEE. There are 14 residues in the CDR3. Trimming took 0 bases from V and 1 from J, leaving 7 bases between them. CDR3 amino acids: CASSVDAGNTEAFF. CDR3 nucleotide sequence: TGTGCCAGCAGCGTAGATGCAGGGAACACTGAAGCTTTCTTT. The full variable domain, completed using reference TRBV9 and TRBJ1-1, is DSGVTQTPKHLITATGQRVTLRCSPRSGDLSVYWYQQSLDQGLQFLIQYYNGEERAKGNILERFSAQQFPDLHSELNLSSLELGDSALYFCASSVDAGNTEAFFGQGTRLTVV.

V usage is TRBV2 and J usage is TRBJ1-2, with TRBD1 as a possible D gene (6 bases). The germline V gene has CDR1 SNHLY and CDR2 FYNNEI. This CDR3 has 12 amino acids. Trimming removed 8 bases from V and 6 bases from J, with 13 bases in between. The CDR3 protein is CASAYWTDGYTF. The CDR3 DNA is TGTGCCAGCGCTTATTGGACAGATGGCTACACCTTC.

The rearrangement uses TRBV19 and TRBJ2-1; no clear D gene. This CDR3 has 18 residues. Trimming pared 3 bases from V and 5 bases from J, leaving 23 bases between. Germline loops: CDR1 LNHDA, CDR2 SQIVND (reference sequence). The CDR3 region is CASSMKIGSTFSHNEQFF. The CDR3 DNA sequence: TGTGCCAGTAGTATGAAGATCGGGTCTACCTTTTCCCACAATGAGCAGTTCTTC.

The J gene is TRBJ2-7, the V gene TRBV4-3; 12 nucleotides align to TRBD2. Germline CDR1 and CDR2: LGHNA and YSLEER. V lost 4 bases and J lost 2; bases outside the gene matches: 6. The CDR3 is 16 residues long. Written as DNA, the CDR3 is TGCGCCAGCAGCCGCCAACTAGCGGGGGGACCCTACGAGCAGTACTTC. Translating gives CASSRQLAGGPYEQYF.

The chain employs TRBV19 and TRBJ2-1, with 9 bases that match TRBD2. CDR1 is LNHDA and CDR2 is SQIVND in the germline V gene (reference sequence). Trimming took 3 bases from V and 6 from J; bases not matched to a gene: 9. The CDR3 covers 16 residues. The CDR3 nucleotides are TGTGCCAGTAGTATCCTTGGCGGGAGGGCCAGCAATGAGCAGTTCTTC. Translation: CASSILGGRASNEQFF.

The rearrangement links TRBV28 to TRBJ1-1; maybe TRBD1 (5 bases). The CDR3 loop spans 15 amino acids. The V and J ends lost 7 bases and 5 bases respectively, with 20 bases between them. Germline lookup yields CDR1 MDHEN and CDR2 SYDVKM. CDR3 in DNA: TGTGCCAGCATTTGGAGGGGCGGGTCGGGGACTGAAGCTTTCTTT. Translated, it gives CASIWRGGSGTEAFF.

This chain uses TRBV28 with TRBJ1-1; D is possibly TRBD1 (5 bases). The CDR3 is 15 residues long. Per the germline V gene, CDR1 is MDHEN and CDR2 is SYDVKM. V dropped 5 bases and J dropped 3 bases, with 16 bases sitting between them. As DNA, the CDR3 is TGTGCCAGCAGTCCTATCAGGGATGGGGACACTGAAGCTTTCTTT. Translation: CASSPIRDGDTEAFF.

The chain combines TRBV7-8 with TRBJ1-1; 7 bases agree with TRBD1. Trimming removed 1 base from V and 1 base from J; junction bases left unmatched: 0. The length of the CDR3 is 14 residues. CDR1 and CDR2 (germline): SGHVS, FQNEAQ. The CDR3 region has the DNA TGTGCCAGCAGCTTAGGGACAGGGAACACTGAAGCTTTCTTT. It yields the protein CASSLGTGNTEAFF.

V gene TRBV6-5 combines with J gene TRBJ1-5, with TRBD1 as a possible D gene (6 bases). V gave up 6 bases and J gave up 0 bases, with 9 bases separating them. This CDR3 is built from 14 residues. Germline values: CDR1 MNHEY, CDR2 SVGAGI. This CDR3 reads CASSGQISNQPQHF. The DNA of the CDR3 is TGTGCCAGCAGCGGACAGATTAGCAATCAGCCCCAGCATTTT.

V usage is TRBV12-3 or TRBV12-4 and J usage is TRBJ2-7; tentatively, D is TRBD2 (5 bases). This CDR3 is 13 amino acids long. V lost 2 bases and J 6 bases, leaving 11 bases between the germline ends. CDR3 sequence: CASSLNGDVEQYF. The CDR3, as DNA: TGTGCCAGCAGTTTAAACGGGGATGTCGAGCAGTACTTC.

The chain uses TRBV30 and TRBJ1-1; D call uncertain. CDR3 length equals 14 residues. Germline-derived CDR1 and CDR2 are GTSNPN and SVGIG (reference sequence). With 0 bases removed from V and 4 bases from J, the gap between germline ends came to 12 bases. As DNA, the CDR3 is TGTGCCTGGAGTGTTGGAGATTGGAGCACTGAAGCTTTCTTT. Translation: CAWSVGDWSTEAFF.

The gene calls are TRBV6-6 and TRBJ2-2, with TRBD1 matching over 9 bases. The J segment lost 0 bases and the V segment lost 6 bases, leaving 20 bases of the junction unmatched. CDR3 length equals 21 residues. Per germline, CDR1 MNHNY and CDR2 SVGAGI (reference sequence). The DNA for the CDR3 is TGTGCCAGCAGCCGTAGAGGGGGTCCCGGGACAGGGTTCGCGAACACCGGGGAGCTGTTTTTT. Protein sequence: CASSRRGGPGTGFANTGELFF.

The chain carries TRBV9 and TRBJ2-7; 7 nucleotides line up with TRBD1. V shed 0 bases and J 7 bases; nucleotides not matched to a gene: 10. Germline V gene sequence: CDR1 SGDLS, CDR2 YYNGEE. This CDR3 contains 15 residues. In nucleotides, the CDR3 is TGTGCCAGCAGCGTAGGGGGACAGATTCTGAGTGAGCAGTACTTC. It codes for CASSVGGQILSEQYF.

The rearrangement uses TRBV29-1 and TRBJ2-1, with TRBD2 identical over 9 bases. Germline-derived CDR1 and CDR2 are SQVTM and ANQGSEA. CDR3 length equals 18 residues. The junction had 16 bases not matched to a gene; V was cut back by 7 bases and J by 0 bases. CDR3 protein: CSATRGASGMSSYNEQFF. The CDR3 DNA is TGCAGCGCGACCCGAGGGGCTAGCGGGATGAGCTCCTACAATGAGCAGTTCTTC.

The CDR3 region is CAISDRTGPNTEAFF. The CDR3 DNA sequence: TGTGCCATCAGTGACAGGACAGGGCCTAACACTGAAGCTTTCTTT. The V gene is TRBV10-3, the J gene TRBJ1-1; 8 bases are shared with TRBD1. The CDR3 spans 15 residues. Trimming cost V 3 bases and J 2 bases; bases outside gene matches: 5. Germline loops: CDR1 ENHRY, CDR2 SYGVKD.

This chain uses TRBV4-2 with TRBJ1-4; 8 bases are shared with TRBD1. This CDR3 contains 14 residues. The V gene end was trimmed by 4 bases and the J gene end by 8 bases; junction bases not matched to a gene: 6. Germline V lookup: CDR1 LGHNA, CDR2 YNFKEQ. The CDR3: CASSLDRVREKLFF. The CDR3 DNA reads TGTGCCAGCAGCCTGGACAGGGTGAGGGAAAAACTGTTTTTT.

V gene TRBV18 combines with J gene TRBJ1-1; D possibly corresponds to TRBD1 (5 bases). The CDR3 has 15 amino acids. The germline V gene has CDR1 KGHSH and CDR2 LQKENI. The V end lost 6 bases, the J end lost 0 bases, and 14 bases lay between the germline ends. CDR3 in DNA: TGTGCCAGCTCCCCAGGGAGCCCCCTGAACACTGAAGCTTTCTTT. It yields the protein CASSPGSPLNTEAFF.